The 13 T cell receptor beta chains below were found in one sample sequenced in a study of T cell responses to AZD1222 COVID-19 vaccine. The assay was immunoSEQ multiplex PCR, and TCRdb's table has in-frame clones only and misses some. The profile shows 75,000 to 100,000 clones, around 89% of them singletons. The starting material was peripheral blood, obtained on day 0 of AZD1222 vaccination. The receptors come from an adult in good health.

The gene calls are TRBV9 and TRBJ1-2; maybe TRBD1 (5 bases). This CDR3 is built from 14 residues. V was trimmed by 0 bases and J by 6 bases, leaving 12 bases between them. From germline, CDR1 is SGDLS and CDR2 YYNGEE. The CDR3 coding sequence is TGTGCCAGCAGCGTAGGGGGCGTAGGTCATGGCTACACCTTC. Its translation is CASSVGGVGHGYTF.

This chain uses TRBV9 with TRBJ2-2; TRBD1 or TRBD2 may be the D gene (5 bases each). The CDR3 covers 14 residues. Germline V gene sequence: CDR1 SGDLS, CDR2 YYNGEE. V was trimmed by 0 bases and J by 10 bases, leaving 13 bases between them. The CDR3 nucleotides read TGTGCCAGCAGCGTAGTGGGGGTGAGCGTGGAGCTGTTTTTT. Encoded protein: CASSVVGVSVELFF.

This rearrangement joins TRBV11-3 to TRBJ1-2; the match to TRBD1 covers 11 bases. V dropped 4 bases and J dropped 3; count of bases not matched to a gene: 4. The germline CDR1 and CDR2 sequences are SGHNT and YENEEA. The CDR3 consists of 15 residues. This CDR3 is CASSSRTGGYYGYTF. CDR3 DNA sequence: TGTGCCAGCAGCTCGCGGACAGGGGGCTACTATGGCTACACCTTC.

J is TRBJ1-3 and V is TRBV7-3, with D possibly being TRBD1 (5 bases). The V end lost 2 bases, the J end lost 6 bases, and 11 bases lay between the germline ends. CDR1 is SGHTA, CDR2 FQGTGA, per germline. CDR3 size: 14 residues. The CDR3 spells CASSLGGTVNTIYF. CDR3 DNA: TGTGCCAGCAGCTTAGGAGGGACGGTAAACACCATATATTTT.

The chain joins TRBV7-6 to TRBJ2-1, with D tentatively TRBD2 (6 bases). This CDR3 is built from 16 residues. The germline gives CDR1 SGHVS, CDR2 FNYEAQ. V was trimmed by 5 bases and J by 0 bases, leaving 14 bases between them. CDR3 residues: CASSQTVGSSYNEQFF. CDR3 DNA: TGTGCCAGCAGCCAGACAGTCGGGAGCTCCTACAATGAGCAGTTCTTC.

This chain joins TRBV4-2 and TRBJ2-3, with 11 bases fitting TRBD2. Germline CDR1 and CDR2: LGHNA and YNFKEQ. Trimming removed 4 bases from V and 4 bases from J; junction bases left unmatched: 4. This CDR3 comprises 15 residues. The CDR3 loop reads CASSPLAGAPDTQYF. CDR3 nucleotides: TGTGCCAGCAGCCCACTAGCGGGAGCCCCAGATACGCAGTATTTT.

The chain couples TRBV11-3 to TRBJ2-1, with 10 bases that match TRBD2. The CDR3 sequence is 15 residues long. V lost 1 base, J lost 3 bases, and 0 bases stayed unmatched. The germline V gene has CDR1 SGHNT and CDR2 YENEEA. The CDR3 DNA reads TGTGCCAGCAGCTTAGGACTAGCGGGCTACAATGAGCAGTTCTTC. Translating it yields CASSLGLAGYNEQFF. The full variable domain, in which reference TRBV11-3 and TRBJ2-1 provide the parts outside the CDR3, is EAGVVQSPRYKIIEKKQPVAFWCNPISGHNTLYWYLQNLGQGPELLIRYENEEAVDDSQLPKDRFSAERLKGVDSTLKIQPAELGDSAVYLCASSLGLAGYNEQFFGPGTRLTVL.

This chain uses TRBV7-2 with TRBJ1-4; 10 bases map to TRBD1. The CDR3 has 15 amino acids. V shed 5 bases and J 7 bases; nucleotides not matched to a gene: 7. Germline loops: CDR1 SGHTA, CDR2 FQGNSA. CDR3 DNA: TGTGCCAGCAGCACCAGACAGGGGGCGAGTGAAAAACTGTTTTTT. Translated: CASSTRQGASEKLFF.

The rearrangement joins TRBV4-2 to TRBJ2-7; D is unclear. CDR1 and CDR2 from the germline V gene are LGHNA and YNFKEQ. CDR3 length equals 11 residues. V dropped 3 bases and J dropped 6 bases, with 6 bases sitting between them. This CDR3 is CASSQGLEQYF. CDR3 in DNA: TGTGCCAGCAGCCAGGGTCTCGAGCAGTACTTC.

J is TRBJ1-2 and V is TRBV30; possibly TRBD1 for D (5 bases). This CDR3 is built from 13 residues. V lost 4 bases and J lost 14, with 23 bases in between. CDR1 and CDR2 from the germline V gene are GTSNPN and SVGIG (reference sequence). CDR3: CAWKIGGSHLPTF. DNA for the CDR3: TGTGCCTGGAAGATTGGGGGAAGCCATCTCCCGACCTTC.

The V gene is TRBV7-2, the J gene TRBJ2-2, with TRBD2 matching over 10 bases. This CDR3 is 15 amino acids long. CDR1 and CDR2 (germline): SGHTA, FQGNSA. With 4 bases clipped from V and 4 bases from J, the junction kept 3 bases outside the gene matches. CDR3 sequence reads: CASSWSGGATGELFF. The DNA of the CDR3 is TGTGCCAGCAGCTGGAGCGGGGGGGCCACCGGGGAGCTGTTTTTT.

The chain has TRBV6-5 and TRBJ2-3; D is unresolved. Trimming shortened V by 7 bases and J by 0 bases, and 14 bases separated the two germline ends. CDR3 length equals 15 residues. Germline CDR1 reads MNHEY; CDR2 reads SVGAGI. CDR3 residues: CASNLDASSTDTQYF. In DNA form, the CDR3 reads TGTGCCAGCAATCTGGACGCCTCTAGCACAGATACGCAGTATTTT.

There are a few counts of this clone. The rearrangement links TRBV2 to TRBJ1-5, with 7 nucleotides matching TRBD1. This CDR3 is 14 amino acids long. Unmatched junction bases numbered 3, after V lost 1 base and J lost 6 bases. Per germline, CDR1 SNHLY and CDR2 FYNNEI. This CDR3 reads CASSEGQGGQPQHF. DNA for the CDR3: TGTGCCAGCAGTGAAGGACAGGGCGGTCAGCCCCAGCATTTT. Full variable domain (remainder filled in from reference TRBV2 and TRBJ1-5): EPEVTQTPSHQVTQMGQEVILRCVPISNHLYFYWYRQILGQKVEFLVSFYNNEISEKSEIFDDQFSVERPDGSNFTLKIRSTKLEDSAMYFCASSEGQGGQPQHFGDGTRLSIL.